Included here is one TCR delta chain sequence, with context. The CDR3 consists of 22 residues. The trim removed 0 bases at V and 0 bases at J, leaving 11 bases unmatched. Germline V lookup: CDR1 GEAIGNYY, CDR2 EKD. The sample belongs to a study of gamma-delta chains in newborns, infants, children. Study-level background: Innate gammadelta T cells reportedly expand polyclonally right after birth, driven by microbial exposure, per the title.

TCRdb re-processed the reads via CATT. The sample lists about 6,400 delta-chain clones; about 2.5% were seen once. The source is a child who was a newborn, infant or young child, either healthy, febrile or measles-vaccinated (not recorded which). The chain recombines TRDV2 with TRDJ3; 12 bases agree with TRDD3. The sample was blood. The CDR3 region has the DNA TGTGCCTGTGACACCGGTTACGGTACTGGGGGATACAGCTCCTGGGACACCCGACAGATGTTTTTC. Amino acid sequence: CACDTGYGTGGYSSWDTRQMFF.